This entry describes one TCR beta chain. This clone's antigen is unknown. No much larger clonotype is one base removed from it; base qualities were not supplied. The source of the sample is a study of T cell responses to AZD1222 COVID-19 vaccine (dated by TCRdb to about 2021). About the study as a whole: A total of approximately 250 trial participants underwent TCR sequencing, of whom nearly 210 had received two doses of AZD1222 and 26 had received two doses of the MenACWY control vaccine. Enrollment into the trials was organized by age into subgroups of 18-55, 56-69 and 70-plus years, and those subgroups contained roughly 160, 29 and 62 TCR-sequenced participants, respectively. On the study overall, not on this receptor specifically: The whole spike protein was spanned by vaccine-associated CD4 TCRs, and dominant responses were seen in regions 160-218 and 743-854. Because no samples from the day 14 peak response were available, repertoires could be characterized only after the peak T cell response. Most participants were white British and females outnumbered males, and the authors suggested that clonal diversity may have been underestimated. After two AZD1222 doses, both the breadth and the depth of spike-specific TCRs were significantly higher than at day 0 and than in MenACWY recipients. In the small 56-69-year group, the increase in depth fell short of significance, most likely because of low power. Conclusions about previously exposed vaccinees are limited because only six or seven AZD1222 recipients were SARS-CoV-2 seropositive at baseline. Epitopes outside the regions mutated in the B.1.351 and B.1.1.7 variants were reportedly recognized by nearly half of the unique spike-specific TCRs.

As encoded in the germline V gene (reference sequence), CDR1 is LGHDT while CDR2 is YNNKEL. The cysteine opens and the phenylalanine closes a CDR3 of 13 amino acids. Only the CDR3 DNA is retained, 39 bases long and in frame from the first base. V loses 5 bases, J loses 4 bases, and the germline ends lie 11 bases apart. The meaning of the sample's time point label: baseline before first vaccination. This specimen's treatment or condition label, per the study, means: meningococcal conjugate vaccine given as trial control. The vaccinee samples were drawn from two UK trials, COV001 and COV002, one of which was a single-blind randomized controlled phase 2/3 trial testing AZD1222 (ChAdOx1 nCoV-19) in healthy adults. For TCRbeta chain sequencing, PBMC samples from trial participants were taken at day 0 and at day 28 after the second dose. The CDR3 regions of human TCRbeta chains were subjected to immunosequencing. Turning to the authors' computational methods: TCRs in the repertoires were matched against a reference library of SARS-CoV-2-specific TCRs that had been generated with the MIRA antigen-specificity platform. Breadth was defined as the fraction of unique TCRs that were SARS-CoV-2-associated. Depth was defined as the fraction of total T cells that were SARS-CoV-2-associated. Using the MIRA data, each spike-specific TCR was mapped to the spike region that the TCR reacts to and placed in a CD4 or CD8 class. Log10-transformed breadth and depth values were compared by one-way ANOVA with Sidak's multiple comparisons tests. The table comes from immuneACCESS by way of TCRdb, which keeps in-frame sequences with V and J called. Part of the clones is missing from these tables; in studies checked, under half for an unresolved V gene and the rest for unknown reasons. V, J and clone size derive from that table, while D and trimming were established from the DNA sequence. The sample table holds 130,000 or so clones, of which 93% were seen once. Jointly, the top ten make up 0.91% of the sample.

The sample here was peripheral blood, taken on day 0 of MenACWY control vaccination. The sequence was collected from an adult in good health. The chain is assembled from TRBV3-1 (or the pseudogene TRBV3-2) and TRBJ1-2; the D gene is possibly TRBD1, with 5 bases matching. The encoded CDR3 is CASSYRNLYGYTF. The DNA sequence is as follows: TGTGCCAGCAGCTACAGGAACCTCTATGGCTACACCTTC.